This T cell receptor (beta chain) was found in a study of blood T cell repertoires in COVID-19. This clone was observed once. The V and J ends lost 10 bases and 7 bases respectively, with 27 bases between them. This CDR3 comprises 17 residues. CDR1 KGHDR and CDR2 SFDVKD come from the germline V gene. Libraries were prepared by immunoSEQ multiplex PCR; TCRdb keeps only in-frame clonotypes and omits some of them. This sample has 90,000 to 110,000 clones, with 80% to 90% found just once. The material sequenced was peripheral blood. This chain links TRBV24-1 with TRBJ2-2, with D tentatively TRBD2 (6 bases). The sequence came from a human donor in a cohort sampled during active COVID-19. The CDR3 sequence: CATAVGRPVLGGGELFF. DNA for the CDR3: TGTGCCACAGCCGTTGGGAGGCCCGTACTTGGGGGCGGGGAGCTGTTTTTT.